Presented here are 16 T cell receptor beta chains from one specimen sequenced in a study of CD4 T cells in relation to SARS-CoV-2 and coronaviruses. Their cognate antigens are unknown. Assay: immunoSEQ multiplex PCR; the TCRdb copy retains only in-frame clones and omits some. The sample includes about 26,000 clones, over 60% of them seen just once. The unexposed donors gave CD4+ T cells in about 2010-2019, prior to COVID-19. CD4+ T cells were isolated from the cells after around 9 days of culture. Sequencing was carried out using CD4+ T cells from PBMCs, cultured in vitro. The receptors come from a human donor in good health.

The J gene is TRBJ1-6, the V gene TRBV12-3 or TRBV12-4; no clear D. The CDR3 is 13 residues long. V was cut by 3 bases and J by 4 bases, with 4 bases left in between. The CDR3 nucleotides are TGTGCCAGCAGTTTCCAATATAATTCACCCCTCCACTTT. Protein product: CASSFQYNSPLHF.

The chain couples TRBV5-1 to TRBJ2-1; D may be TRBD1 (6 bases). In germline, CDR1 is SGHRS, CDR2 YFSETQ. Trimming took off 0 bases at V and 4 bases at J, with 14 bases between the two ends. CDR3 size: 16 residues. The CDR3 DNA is TGCGCCAGCAGCTTGGCCCAGGGGCGATTTTACAATGAGCAGTTCTTC. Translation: CASSLAQGRFYNEQFF.

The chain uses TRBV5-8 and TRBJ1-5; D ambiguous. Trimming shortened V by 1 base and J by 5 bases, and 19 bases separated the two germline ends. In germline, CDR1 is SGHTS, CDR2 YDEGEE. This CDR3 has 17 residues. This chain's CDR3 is CASSLMFEASSYQPQHF. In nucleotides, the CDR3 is TGTGCCAGCAGCTTGATGTTCGAGGCTTCAAGTTATCAGCCCCAGCATTTT.

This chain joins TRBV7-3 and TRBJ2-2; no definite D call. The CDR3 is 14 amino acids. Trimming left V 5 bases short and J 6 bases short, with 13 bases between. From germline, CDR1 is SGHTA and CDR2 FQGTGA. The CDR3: CASSPWPRAGELFF. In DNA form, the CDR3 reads TGTGCCAGCAGCCCGTGGCCTCGGGCCGGGGAGCTGTTTTTT.

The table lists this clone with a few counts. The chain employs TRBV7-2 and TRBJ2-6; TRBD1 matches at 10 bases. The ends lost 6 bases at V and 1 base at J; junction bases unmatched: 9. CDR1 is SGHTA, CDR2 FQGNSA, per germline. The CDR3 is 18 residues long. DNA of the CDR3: TGTGCCAGCAGTCGACAGGGGGCGCTTAATTCTGGGGCCAACGTCCTGACTTTC. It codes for CASSRQGALNSGANVLTF.

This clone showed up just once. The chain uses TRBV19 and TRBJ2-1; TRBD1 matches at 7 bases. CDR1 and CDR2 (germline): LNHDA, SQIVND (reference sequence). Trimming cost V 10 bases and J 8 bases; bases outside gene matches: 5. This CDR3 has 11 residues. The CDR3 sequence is CATKGGDEQFF. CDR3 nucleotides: TGTGCCACCAAAGGGGGCGATGAGCAGTTCTTC.

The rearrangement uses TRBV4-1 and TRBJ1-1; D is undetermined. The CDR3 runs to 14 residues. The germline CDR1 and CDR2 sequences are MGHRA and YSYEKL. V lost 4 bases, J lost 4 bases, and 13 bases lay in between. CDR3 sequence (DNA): TGCGCCAGCAGCCCCCCAGAGAGAGCCACTGAAGCTTTCTTT. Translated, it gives CASSPPERATEAFF.

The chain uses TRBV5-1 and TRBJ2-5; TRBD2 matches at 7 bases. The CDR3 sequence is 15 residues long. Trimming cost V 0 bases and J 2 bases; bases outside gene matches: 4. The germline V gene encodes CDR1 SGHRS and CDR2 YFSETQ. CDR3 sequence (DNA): TGCGCCAGCAGCTTGGACGCGGGGGTTCAAGAGACCCAGTACTTC. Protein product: CASSLDAGVQETQYF. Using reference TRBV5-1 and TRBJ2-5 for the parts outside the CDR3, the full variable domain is KAGVTQTPRYLIKTRGQQVTLSCSPISGHRSVSWYQQTPGQGLQFLFEYFSETQRNKGNFPGRFSGRQFSNSRSEMNVSTLELGDSALYLCASSLDAGVQETQYFGPGTRLLVL.

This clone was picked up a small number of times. DNA of the CDR3: TGTGCCAGCAGTGCCTTCCAGGGGATCGGGGAGCTGTTTTTT. Translated, it gives CASSAFQGIGELFF. The rearrangement uses TRBV2 and TRBJ2-2; D possibly corresponds to TRBD1 (6 bases). Germline loops: CDR1 SNHLY, CDR2 FYNNEI. The CDR3 covers 14 residues. The germline V and J ends were trimmed by 4 bases and 7 bases, with 13 bases remaining between them.

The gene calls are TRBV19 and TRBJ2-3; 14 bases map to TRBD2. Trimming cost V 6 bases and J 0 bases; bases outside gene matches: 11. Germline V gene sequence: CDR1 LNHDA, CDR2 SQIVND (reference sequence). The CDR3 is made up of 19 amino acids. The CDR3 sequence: CASSTIGLAGGPSTDTQYF. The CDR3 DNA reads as TGTGCCAGTAGCACCATCGGACTAGCGGGAGGCCCAAGCACAGATACGCAGTATTTT.

The DNA of the CDR3 is TGTGCCAGCAGCCAAGACTCGAGCTCTGGAAACACCATATATTTT. Translating it yields CASSQDSSSGNTIYF. The V call is TRBV3-1 (or the pseudogene TRBV3-2), the J call TRBJ1-3; D ambiguous. Trimming took 0 bases from V and 0 from J, leaving 6 bases between them. The CDR3 spans 15 residues. The germline V gene has CDR1 LGHDT and CDR2 YNNKEL (reference sequence).

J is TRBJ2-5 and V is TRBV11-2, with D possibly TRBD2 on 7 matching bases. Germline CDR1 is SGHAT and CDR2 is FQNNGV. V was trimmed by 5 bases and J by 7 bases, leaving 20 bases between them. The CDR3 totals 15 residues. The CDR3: CASSERGGGPGTQYF. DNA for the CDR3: TGTGCCAGCAGCGAAAGAGGGGGAGGGCCCGGGACCCAGTACTTC.

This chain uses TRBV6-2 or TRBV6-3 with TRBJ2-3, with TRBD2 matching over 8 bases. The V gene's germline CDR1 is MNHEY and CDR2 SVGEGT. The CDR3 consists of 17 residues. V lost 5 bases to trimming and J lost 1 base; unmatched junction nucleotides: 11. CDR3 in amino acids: CASSPGTRARGTDTQYF. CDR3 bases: TGTGCCAGCAGTCCCGGGACTAGGGCTCGGGGCACAGATACGCAGTATTTT.

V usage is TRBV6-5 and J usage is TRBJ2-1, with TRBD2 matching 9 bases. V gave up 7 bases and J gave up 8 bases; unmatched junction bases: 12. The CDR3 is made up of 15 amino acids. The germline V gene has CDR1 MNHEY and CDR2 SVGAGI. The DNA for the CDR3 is TGTGCCAGCAAAGTTGTTTTGCGGGGGGGCTATGAGCAGTTCTTC. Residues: CASKVVLRGGYEQFF.

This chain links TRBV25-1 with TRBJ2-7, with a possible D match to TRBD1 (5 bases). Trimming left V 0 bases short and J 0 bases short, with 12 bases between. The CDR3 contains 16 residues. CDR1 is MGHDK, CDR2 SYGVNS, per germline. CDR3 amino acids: CASSEYRAASSYEQYF. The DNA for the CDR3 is TGTGCCAGCAGTGAATACAGGGCGGCGAGCTCCTACGAGCAGTACTTC.

The CDR3, as DNA: TGTGCCTGGAGTGTCCCCCAGGCCCAAGAGACCCAGTACTTC. This translates into CAWSVPQAQETQYF. The chain uses TRBV30 and TRBJ2-5; unclear D gene. This CDR3 is built from 14 residues. V was shortened by 0 bases and J by 1 base, with 9 bases between the two germline ends. CDR1 GTSNPN and CDR2 SVGIG come from the germline V gene (reference sequence).